This record concerns one TCR beta chain sequence. Its matching antigen is unknown. CDR1 is KGHSH, CDR2 LQKENI, per germline. This CDR3 is 15 amino acids long. V was clipped by 3 bases and J by 0 bases, with 11 bases between them. CMV serostatus was not recorded for this donor. This record belongs to a study of cytomegalovirus exposure and HLA in healthy donors. PCR employed 60 Vbeta and 13 Jbeta primers. Methods used by the authors: A later analysis tallied 65 million to 85 million unique TCR beta chains, approximately 11 million of them shared. TCRdb keeps only in-frame clones here, not all; method: immunoSEQ multiplex PCR. D and trimming come from the DNA, and the V and J calls and clone size come from that table. The sample has under 100,000 clones, more than 60% seen once. Study-level points and caveats: As a later analysis revealed, the rate of TCR association differed by HLA locus, with DRB1 most and HLA-C fewest. Clonal expansion was found to be greater in HLA-associated TCR beta chains than in equally common others in a later analysis.

This sequence was found in a human donor in good health. Sequenced material: PBMCs. The V gene is TRBV18, the J gene TRBJ1-1; D remains unclear. In DNA form, the CDR3 reads TGTGCCAGCTCACCCGAAAACCACATGAACACTGAAGCTTTCTTT. This encodes CASSPENHMNTEAFF.